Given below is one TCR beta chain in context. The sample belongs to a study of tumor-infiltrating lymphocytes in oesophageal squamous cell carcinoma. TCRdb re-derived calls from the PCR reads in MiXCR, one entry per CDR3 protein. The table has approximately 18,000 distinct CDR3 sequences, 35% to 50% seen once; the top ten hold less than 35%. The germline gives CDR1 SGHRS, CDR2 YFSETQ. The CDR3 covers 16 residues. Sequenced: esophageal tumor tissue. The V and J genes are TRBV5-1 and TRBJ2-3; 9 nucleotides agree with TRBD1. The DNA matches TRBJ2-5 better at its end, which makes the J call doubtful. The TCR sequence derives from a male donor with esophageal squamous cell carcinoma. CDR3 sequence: CASSPGQGRALETQYF. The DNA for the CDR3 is TGCGCCAGCAGCCCCGGACAGGGGAGAGCGTTGGAGACCCAGTACTTC.